The 24 T cell receptor beta chains presented below share a single source sample, sequenced in a study of control samples from healthy donors and cancer patients. Measured with immunoSEQ multiplex PCR; TCRdb has only the in-frame clones, and not every one. The data hold about 65,000 clones, with just over 90% observed a single time. Specimen: PBMCs. The receptors here all came from a woman between 50 and 59 years old with colorectal cancer.

The rearrangement joins TRBV19 to TRBJ2-7; D assignment may be TRBD1 or TRBD2 (5 bases each). The germline V and J ends were trimmed by 6 bases and 3 bases, with 12 bases remaining between them. There are 13 residues in the CDR3. CDR1 LNHDA and CDR2 SQIVND come from the germline V gene (reference sequence). The CDR3 spells CASRHRGNYEQYF. DNA for the CDR3: TGTGCCAGTAGACACCGGGGCAACTACGAGCAGTACTTC.

The genes are TRBV2 and TRBJ2-7, with D perhaps TRBD2 (5 bases). Per germline, CDR1 SNHLY and CDR2 FYNNEI. The CDR3 has 14 amino acids. Trimming took 8 bases from V and 1 from J, leaving 15 bases between them. The DNA for the CDR3 is TGTGCCAGCGGTCCCCTCCCGGGATCCTACGAGCAGTACTTC. It translates to CASGPLPGSYEQYF. The whole variable domain, remainder taken from reference TRBV2 and TRBJ2-7, is EPEVTQTPSHQVTQMGQEVILRCVPISNHLYFYWYRQILGQKVEFLVSFYNNEISEKSEIFDDQFSVERPDGSNFTLKIRSTKLEDSAMYFCASGPLPGSYEQYFGPGTRLTVT.

This clone turned up a few times. The chain combines TRBV28 with TRBJ1-3; D might be TRBD1 (5 bases). Trimming took 10 bases from V and 3 from J, leaving 16 bases between them. CDR3 size: 14 residues. Per the germline V gene, CDR1 is MDHEN and CDR2 is SYDVKM. The CDR3 spells CATGGGSDGNTIYF. CDR3 DNA sequence: TGTGCCACCGGGGGGGGGTCGGATGGAAACACCATATATTTT.

The rearrangement uses TRBV2 and TRBJ2-7; D is unresolved. The germline V gene encodes CDR1 SNHLY and CDR2 FYNNEI. V dropped 6 bases and J dropped 6 bases, with 6 bases sitting between them. This CDR3 region has 10 residues. CDR3: CASSGREQYF. DNA for the CDR3: TGTGCCAGCAGCGGGCGCGAGCAGTACTTC. The whole variable domain, filled in from reference TRBV2 and TRBJ2-7, reads EPEVTQTPSHQVTQMGQEVILRCVPISNHLYFYWYRQILGQKVEFLVSFYNNEISEKSEIFDDQFSVERPDGSNFTLKIRSTKLEDSAMYFCASSGREQYFGPGTRLTVT.

The CDR3 protein is CASTRGGLAASGANVLTF. Written as DNA, the CDR3 is TGTGCCAGCACCCGAGGGGGGCTAGCGGCCTCTGGGGCCAACGTCCTGACTTTC. This chain uses TRBV9 with TRBJ2-6; tentative D call: TRBD2 (7 bases). Germline V CDR1 and CDR2: SGDLS, YYNGEE. This CDR3 is built from 18 residues. Trimming removed 6 bases from V and 0 bases from J, with 19 bases in between.

This chain links TRBV28 with TRBJ2-1; 8 positions agree with TRBD2. The CDR3 runs to 16 residues. The junction had 9 bases not matched to a gene; V was cut back by 3 bases and J by 5 bases. CDR1 and CDR2 (germline): MDHEN, SYDVKM. CDR3 sequence reads: CASSFLGTRGHNEQFF. Here the CDR3 DNA reads TGTGCCAGCAGTTTCCTGGGGACTAGGGGTCACAATGAGCAGTTCTTC.

The rearrangement uses TRBV19 and TRBJ1-5; the D gene is possibly TRBD1 (6 bases). Germline lookup yields CDR1 LNHDA and CDR2 SQIVND (reference sequence). The ends were cut back, 5 bases at V and 0 bases at J, with 11 bases in the middle. The CDR3 runs to 15 residues. CDR3 sequence (DNA): TGTGCCAGTAGTGTCAGGGGTTCTAGCAATCAGCCCCAGCATTTT. Protein product: CASSVRGSSNQPQHF.

Worth noting for this clone: Germline is not matched at one junction end, which may reflect a read error. The chain links TRBV2 to TRBJ2-7; 10 nucleotides line up with TRBD1. This CDR3 is 15 amino acids long. Looked up from germline, CDR1 is SNHLY and CDR2 is FYNNEI. In DNA, the CDR3 is TGTGCCAGCAGCGAAGGGCGGACAGGGGGCTACGAGCAGTACTTC. This encodes CASSEGRTGGYEQYF.

The chain has TRBV18 and TRBJ2-7; TRBD1 matches at 8 bases. This CDR3 is 15 amino acids long. The V gene's germline CDR1 is KGHSH and CDR2 LQKENI. J lost 4 bases, V lost 3 bases, and 8 bases had no gene match. The CDR3 reads CASSPTTGGWYEQYF. The CDR3 bases are TGTGCCAGCTCACCGACTACAGGGGGATGGTACGAGCAGTACTTC.

The genes are TRBV9 and TRBJ2-1; 7 nucleotides agree with TRBD1. V gave up 3 bases and J gave up 4 bases; unmatched junction bases: 7. The CDR3 is 15 residues long. CDR1 is SGDLS, CDR2 YYNGEE, per germline. The CDR3 sequence: CASSASGTAYNEQFF. The CDR3 DNA reads TGTGCCAGCAGCGCCTCCGGGACAGCATACAATGAGCAGTTCTTC.

The chain joins TRBV5-5 to TRBJ2-7, with 7 bases aligning to TRBD2. V was pared by 4 bases and J by 7 bases, with 11 bases of the junction left unmatched. The CDR3 totals 14 residues. Germline CDR1 and CDR2: SGHKS and YYEKEE (reference sequence). The CDR3 spells CASSLTVGGGEQYF. For the CDR3, the DNA is TGTGCCAGCAGCCTTACCGTGGGCGGGGGTGAGCAGTACTTC.

The sample holds one count of this clone. The V call is TRBV6-5, the J call TRBJ1-2; 7 bases agree with TRBD1. This CDR3 is built from 13 residues. The junction had 4 bases not matched to a gene; V was cut back by 5 bases and J by 4 bases. Germline V gene data show CDR1 as MNHEY and CDR2 as SVGAGI. The CDR3 DNA sequence: TGTGCCAGCAGTCCTGACAGGGTCTATGGCTACACCTTC. It specifies CASSPDRVYGYTF.

V usage is TRBV3-1 (or the pseudogene TRBV3-2) and J usage is TRBJ2-1; D uncertain. Germline V gives CDR1 LGHDT, CDR2 YNNKEL (reference sequence). Trimming cost V 4 bases and J 2 bases, with 15 bases left between them. This CDR3 is built from 16 residues. The CDR3 bases are TGTGCCAGCAGCCGGACGGCCTCAGCGACCTACAATGAGCAGTTCTTC. Amino acids: CASSRTASATYNEQFF.

This chain connects TRBV10-1 to TRBJ2-3; a possible D gene is TRBD2 (5 bases). This CDR3 region has 12 residues. CDR1 is WNHNN, CDR2 SYGVQD, per germline (reference sequence). V dropped 6 bases and J dropped 9 bases, with 13 bases sitting between them. Here the CDR3 reads CASSPDYTTQYF. In DNA, the CDR3 is TGCGCCAGCAGCCCAGACTATACGACGCAGTATTTT.

This rearrangement joins TRBV10-2 to TRBJ2-7, with TRBD2 matching 7 bases. CDR1 and CDR2 (germline): WSHSY, SAAADI. The length of the CDR3 is 15 residues. Trimming at V came to 6 bases and at J to 5 bases, leaving 13 bases not matched to a gene. The CDR3 bases are TGCGCCAGCAGCGATTTCGGGGGGACCTTTAACGAGCAGTACTTC. It encodes CASSDFGGTFNEQYF.

This chain links TRBV6-5 with TRBJ1-5, with D maybe TRBD1 (6 bases). Germline V gene lookup returns CDR1 MNHEY and CDR2 SVGAGI. V was clipped by 6 bases and J by 4 bases, with 10 bases between them. The length of the CDR3 is 13 residues. The CDR3 nucleotides are TGTGCCAGCAGGGGCGACAGGAATCAGCCCCAGCATTTT. Amino acid sequence: CASRGDRNQPQHF.

The chain couples TRBV18 to TRBJ2-7; 8 bases agree with TRBD2. Germline loops: CDR1 KGHSH, CDR2 LQKENI. The V segment lost 8 bases and the J segment 5 bases; nucleotides outside the gene matches: 11. The CDR3 has 14 amino acids. The CDR3 here is CASTSGGGFNEQYF. As DNA, the CDR3 is TGTGCCAGCACCTCGGGGGGGGGCTTCAACGAGCAGTACTTC. The complete variable domain, with remaining parts taken from reference TRBV18 and TRBJ2-7, reads NAGVMQNPRHLVRRRGQEARLRCSPMKGHSHVYWYRQLPEEGLKFMVYLQKENIIDESGMPKERFSAEFPKEGPSILRIQQVVRGDSAAYFCASTSGGGFNEQYFGPGTRLTVT.

The chain carries TRBV6-1 and TRBJ2-7; 7 nucleotides line up with TRBD1. The CDR3 spans 13 residues. After removal of 3 bases from V and 7 bases from J, the junction contained 6 bases not matched to a gene. Germline V gene data show CDR1 as MNHNS and CDR2 as SASEGT. The CDR3 reads CASSDRDRGEQYF. CDR3 sequence (DNA): TGTGCCAGCAGTGACCGGGACAGAGGAGAGCAGTACTTC.

The rearrangement joins TRBV19 to TRBJ2-7; TRBD2 agrees at 9 bases. V trimming: 5 bases; J trimming: 7 bases; junction bases outside the gene matches: 12. This CDR3 is built from 15 residues. CDR1 is LNHDA, CDR2 SQIVND, per germline (reference sequence). The CDR3 sequence: CASSPAAGGPFEQYF. CDR3 nucleotides: TGTGCCAGTAGTCCCGCGGCGGGAGGGCCATTTGAGCAGTACTTC.

The gene calls are TRBV28 and TRBJ1-1; D gene uncertain. The length of the CDR3 is 12 residues. The V end was cut by 2 bases, the J end by 4 bases, with 5 bases between. Germline CDR1 is MDHEN and CDR2 is SYDVKM. CDR3 in amino acids: CASSLRGTEAFF. CDR3 DNA sequence: TGTGCCAGCAGTTTACGGGGCACTGAAGCTTTCTTT.

The gene calls are TRBV3-1 (or the pseudogene TRBV3-2) and TRBJ1-2; the D is unclear. CDR1 and CDR2 (germline): LGHDT, YNNKEL (reference sequence). The V gene lost 4 bases and the J gene lost 7 bases, with 13 bases spanning the gap. CDR3 length equals 13 residues. CDR3 nucleotides: TGTGCCAGCAGCCGCCTCGCGCAGTCTGGCTACACCTTC. This encodes CASSRLAQSGYTF.

V and J are TRBV12-5 and TRBJ2-2; D possibly corresponds to TRBD1 (6 bases). Deletions cut 6 bases from V and 0 bases from J, with 8 bases between. CDR1 and CDR2 from the germline V gene are LGHNT and FRNRAP. The CDR3 is 14 amino acids. CDR3: CASGSGANTGELFF. As DNA, the CDR3 is TGTGCTAGTGGGTCAGGGGCGAACACCGGGGAGCTGTTTTTT.

Only a few counts were recorded for this clone. V gene TRBV7-9 combines with J gene TRBJ1-6; D is undetermined. V lost 2 bases, J lost 8 bases, and 4 bases lay in between. Germline lookup yields CDR1 SEHNR and CDR2 FQNEAQ (reference sequence). The CDR3 runs to 12 residues. In DNA form, the CDR3 reads TGTGCCAGCAGCTTACCGGATTCACCCCTCCACTTT. Residues: CASSLPDSPLHF.

This chain connects TRBV3-1 (or the pseudogene TRBV3-2) to TRBJ1-2, with D unresolved. CDR3 length equals 12 residues. Germline lookup yields CDR1 LGHDT and CDR2 YNNKEL (reference sequence). Trimming removed 2 bases at V and 3 bases at J, with 4 bases between. The CDR3 is CASSQLDYGYTF. DNA of the CDR3: TGTGCCAGCAGCCAATTGGACTATGGCTACACCTTC.